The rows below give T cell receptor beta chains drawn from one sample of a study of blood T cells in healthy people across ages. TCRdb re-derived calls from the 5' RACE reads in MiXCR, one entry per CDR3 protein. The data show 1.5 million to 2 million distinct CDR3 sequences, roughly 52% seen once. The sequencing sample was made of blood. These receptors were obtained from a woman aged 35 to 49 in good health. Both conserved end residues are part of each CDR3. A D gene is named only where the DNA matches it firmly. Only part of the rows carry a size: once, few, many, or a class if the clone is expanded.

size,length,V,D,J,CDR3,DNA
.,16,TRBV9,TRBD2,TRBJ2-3,CASSVDASGTTDTQYF,TGTGCCAGCAGCGTAGACGCTAGCGGGACCACAGATACGCAGTATTTT
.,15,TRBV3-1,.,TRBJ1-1,CASSQGLSWNTEAFF,TGTGCCAGCAGCCAAGGCCTCTCTTGGAACACTGAAGCTTTCTTT
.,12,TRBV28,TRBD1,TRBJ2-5,CATRQGEETQYF,TGTGCCACCCGACAGGGTGAAGAGACCCAGTACTTC
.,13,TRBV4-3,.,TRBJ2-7,CASSQEFRNEQYF,TGCGCCAGCAGCCAAGAGTTCCGGAACGAGCAGTACTTC
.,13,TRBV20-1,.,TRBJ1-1,CSAEDGENTEAFF,TGCAGTGCTGAGGACGGAGAGAACACTGAAGCTTTCTTT
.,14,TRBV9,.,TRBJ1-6,CASSSPLLDSPLHF,TGTGCCAGCAGCTCCCCCCTTCTCGATTCACCCCTCCACTTT
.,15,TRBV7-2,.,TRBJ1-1,CASSPAEAMNTEAFF,TGTGCCAGCAGCCCCGCAGAAGCTATGAACACTGAAGCTTTCTTT
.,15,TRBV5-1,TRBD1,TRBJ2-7,CASSFRDRSSYEQYF,TGCGCCAGCAGCTTCCGGGACAGGAGCTCCTACGAGCAGTACTTC
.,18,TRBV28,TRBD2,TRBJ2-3,CASSGLWERGTNTDTQYF,TGTGCCAGCAGCGGTCTTTGGGAGCGGGGAACCAACACAGATACGCAGTATTTT
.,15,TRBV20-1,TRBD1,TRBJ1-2,CSAEGQGTLPYGYTF,TGCAGTGCCGAAGGACAGGGGACCCTCCCCTATGGCTACACCTTC
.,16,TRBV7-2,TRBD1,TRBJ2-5,CASSLLKGTAQETQYF,TGTGCCAGCAGCTTACTGAAAGGGACAGCACAAGAGACCCAGTACTTC
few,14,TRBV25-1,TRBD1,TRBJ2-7,CASSPRQGCYEQYF,TGTGCCAGCAGTCCGAGACAGGGGTGCTACGAGCAGTACTTC
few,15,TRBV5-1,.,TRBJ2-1,CASNDIPQSVNEQFF,TGCGCCAGCAACGACATACCTCAGAGTGTTAATGAGCAGTTCTTC
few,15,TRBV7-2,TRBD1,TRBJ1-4,CASSAGTDYNEKLFF,TGTGCCAGCAGCGCGGGGACAGATTATAATGAAAAACTGTTTTTT
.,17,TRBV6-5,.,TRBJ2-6,CASSYIVREAGANVLTF,TGTGCCAGCAGTTACATCGTGAGGGAGGCAGGGGCCAACGTCCTGACTTTC
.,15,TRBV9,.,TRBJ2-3,CASSVDPGPADTQYF,TGTGCCAGCAGCGTAGACCCCGGGCCCGCAGATACGCAGTATTTT
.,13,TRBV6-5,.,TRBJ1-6,CASRPGGDSPLHF,TGTGCCAGCAGACCTGGGGGGGATTCACCCCTCCACTTT
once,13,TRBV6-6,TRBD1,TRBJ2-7,CASTNPDRGEQYF,TGTGCCAGCACCAACCCCGACAGGGGCGAGCAGTACTTC
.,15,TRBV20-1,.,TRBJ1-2,CSASFVGGRINGYTF,TGCAGTGCTAGTTTCGTGGGGGGCCGGATAAACGGCTACACCTTC
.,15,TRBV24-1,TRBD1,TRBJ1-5,CATSDPTGPNQPQHF,TGTGCCACCAGTGATCCGACAGGGCCCAATCAGCCCCAGCATTTT
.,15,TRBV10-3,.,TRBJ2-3,CAISVGQLHTDTQYF,TGTGCCATCAGTGTCGGACAGCTCCACACAGATACGCAGTATTTT
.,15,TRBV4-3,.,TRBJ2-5,CAGSQGQGVGETQYF,TGCGCCGGCAGCCAAGGGCAGGGAGTAGGAGAGACCCAGTACTTC
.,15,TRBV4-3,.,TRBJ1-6,CASSQEGHDNSPLHF,TGCGCCAGCAGCCAAGAAGGACACGATAATTCACCCCTCCACTTT
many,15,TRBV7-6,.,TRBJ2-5,CASSPKTQYQETQYF,TGTGCCAGCAGCCCGAAGACTCAGTACCAAGAGACCCAGTACTTC
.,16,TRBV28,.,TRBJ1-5,CASSLGDGAGNQPQHF,TGTGCCAGCAGTCTAGGGGACGGGGCGGGCAATCAGCCCCAGCATTTT
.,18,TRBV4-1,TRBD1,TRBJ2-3,CASSRQTGTGASTDTQYF,TGCGCCAGCAGCCGACAGACCGGGACAGGGGCTAGCACAGATACGCAGTATTTT
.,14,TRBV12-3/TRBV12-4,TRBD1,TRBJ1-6,CASTTGQVISPLHF,TGTGCCAGCACTACGGGACAGGTGATCTCACCCCTCCACTTT
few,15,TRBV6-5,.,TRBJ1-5,CASSSRTAGGQPQHF,TGTGCCAGCAGTTCGAGGACAGCAGGAGGTCAGCCCCAGCATTTT
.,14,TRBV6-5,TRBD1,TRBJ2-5,CASRTGGAEETQYF,TGTGCCAGCAGAACAGGGGGCGCCGAGGAGACCCAGTACTTC
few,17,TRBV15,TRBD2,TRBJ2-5,CATSRGSLAGFQETQYF,TGTGCCACCAGCAGAGGGTCTCTAGCGGGATTCCAAGAGACCCAGTACTTC